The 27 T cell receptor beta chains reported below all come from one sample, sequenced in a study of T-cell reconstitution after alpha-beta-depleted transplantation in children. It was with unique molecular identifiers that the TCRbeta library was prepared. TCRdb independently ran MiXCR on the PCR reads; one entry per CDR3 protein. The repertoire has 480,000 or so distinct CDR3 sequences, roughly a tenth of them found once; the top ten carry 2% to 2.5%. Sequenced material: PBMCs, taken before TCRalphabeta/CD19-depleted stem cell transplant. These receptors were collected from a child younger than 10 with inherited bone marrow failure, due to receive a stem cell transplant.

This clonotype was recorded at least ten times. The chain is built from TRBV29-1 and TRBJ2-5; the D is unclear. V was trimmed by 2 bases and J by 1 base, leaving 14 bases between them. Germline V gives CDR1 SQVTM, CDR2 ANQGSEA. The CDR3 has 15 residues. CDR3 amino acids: CSVERTVRSQETQYF. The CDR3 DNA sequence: TGCAGCGTTGAACGGACCGTCCGATCCCAAGAGACCCAGTACTTC. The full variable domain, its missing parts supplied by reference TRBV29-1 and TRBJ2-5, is SAVISQKPSRDICQRGTSLTIQCQVDSQVTMMFWYRQQPGQSLTLIATANQGSEATYESGFVIDKFPISRPNLTFSTLTVSNMSPEDSSIYLCSVERTVRSQETQYFGPGTRLLVL.

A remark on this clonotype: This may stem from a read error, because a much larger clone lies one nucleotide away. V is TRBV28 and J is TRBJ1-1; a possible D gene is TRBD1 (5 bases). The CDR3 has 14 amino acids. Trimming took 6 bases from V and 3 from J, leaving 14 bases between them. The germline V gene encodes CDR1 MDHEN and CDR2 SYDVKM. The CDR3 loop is CASRFMGQYTEAFF. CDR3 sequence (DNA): TGTGCCAGCAGATTCATGGGGCAGTACACTGAAGCTTTCTTT.

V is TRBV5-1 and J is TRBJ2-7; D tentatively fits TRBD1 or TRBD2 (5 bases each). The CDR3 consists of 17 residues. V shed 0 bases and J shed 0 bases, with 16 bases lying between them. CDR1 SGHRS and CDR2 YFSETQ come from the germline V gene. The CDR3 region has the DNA TGCGCCAGCAGCTTGGTATCCGGGGCCGAGGGCTCCTACGAGCAGTACTTC. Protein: CASSLVSGAEGSYEQYF.

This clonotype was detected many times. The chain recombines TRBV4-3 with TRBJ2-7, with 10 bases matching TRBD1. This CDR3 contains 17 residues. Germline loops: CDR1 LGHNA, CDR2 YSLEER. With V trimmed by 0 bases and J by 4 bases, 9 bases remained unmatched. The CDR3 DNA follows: TGCGCCAGCAGCCAAGAACTCGGGACAGGGGTTTCATACGAGCAGTACTTC. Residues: CASSQELGTGVSYEQYF.

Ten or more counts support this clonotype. CDR3 DNA sequence: TGCGCCAGCAGCCAAGGGGGGGGGCCTGACGAGCAGTACTTC. Residues: CASSQGGGPDEQYF. This chain connects TRBV4-3 to TRBJ2-7; D might be TRBD2 (7 bases). The V and J ends lost 1 base and 5 bases respectively, with 12 bases between them. This CDR3 has 14 residues. Germline loops: CDR1 LGHNA, CDR2 YSLEER.

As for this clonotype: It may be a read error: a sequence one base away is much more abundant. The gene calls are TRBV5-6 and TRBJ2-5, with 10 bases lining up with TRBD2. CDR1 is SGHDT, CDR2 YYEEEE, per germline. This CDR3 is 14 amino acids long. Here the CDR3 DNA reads TGTGCCAGCAGCTGGGGACTAGCGCAAGAGACCCGGTACTTC. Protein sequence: CASSWGLAQETRYF.

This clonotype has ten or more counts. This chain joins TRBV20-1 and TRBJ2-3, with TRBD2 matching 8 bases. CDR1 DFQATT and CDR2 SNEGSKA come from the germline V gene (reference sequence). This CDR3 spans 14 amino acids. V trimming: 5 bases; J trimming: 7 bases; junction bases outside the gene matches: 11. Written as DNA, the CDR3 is TGCAGTGCTTCCCTAGCGGGCCAAGCACATACGCAGTATTTT. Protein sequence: CSASLAGQAHTQYF.

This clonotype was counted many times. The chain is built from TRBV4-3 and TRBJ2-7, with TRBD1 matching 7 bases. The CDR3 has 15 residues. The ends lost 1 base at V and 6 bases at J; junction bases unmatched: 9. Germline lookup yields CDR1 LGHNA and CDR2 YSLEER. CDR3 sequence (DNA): TGCGCCAGCAGCCAAGGGCCGGGACAGTGGCTCGAGCAGTACTTC. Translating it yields CASSQGPGQWLEQYF.

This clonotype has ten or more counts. Here the CDR3 reads CSVGSRYQETQYF. In nucleotides, the CDR3 is TGCAGCGTTGGGTCCAGGTACCAAGAGACCCAGTACTTC. The V gene is TRBV29-1, the J gene TRBJ2-5, with unresolved D. Germline CDR1 reads SQVTM; CDR2 reads ANQGSEA. There are 13 residues in the CDR3. V lost 4 bases and J lost 0, with 9 bases in between.

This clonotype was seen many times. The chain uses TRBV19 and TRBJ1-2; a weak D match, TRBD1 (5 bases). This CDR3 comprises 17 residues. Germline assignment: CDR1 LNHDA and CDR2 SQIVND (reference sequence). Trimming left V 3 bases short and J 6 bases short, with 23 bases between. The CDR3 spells CASSILPSDGTLDGYTF. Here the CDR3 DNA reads TGTGCCAGTAGTATCCTGCCCTCCGACGGGACGCTGGATGGCTACACCTTC.

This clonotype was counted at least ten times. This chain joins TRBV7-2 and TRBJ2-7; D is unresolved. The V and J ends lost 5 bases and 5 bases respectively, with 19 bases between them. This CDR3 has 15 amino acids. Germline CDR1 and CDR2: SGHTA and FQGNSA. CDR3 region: CASSNSRVPTDEQYF. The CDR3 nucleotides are TGTGCCAGCAGCAATAGCCGGGTCCCGACGGACGAGCAGTACTTC.

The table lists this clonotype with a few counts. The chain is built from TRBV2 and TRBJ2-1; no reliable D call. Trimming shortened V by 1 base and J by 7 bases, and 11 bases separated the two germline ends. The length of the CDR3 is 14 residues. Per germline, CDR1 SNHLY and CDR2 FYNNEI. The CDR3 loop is CASSEDMAVNEQFF. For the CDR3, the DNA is TGTGCCAGCAGTGAAGATATGGCGGTAAATGAGCAGTTCTTC.

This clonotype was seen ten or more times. Here the CDR3 reads CASSVGTGRTYEQYF. The CDR3 bases are TGTGCCAGCAGCGTGGGGACAGGGAGAACCTACGAGCAGTACTTC. V and J are TRBV9 and TRBJ2-7, with 9 bases that match TRBD1. With 2 bases clipped from V and 2 bases from J, the junction kept 5 bases outside the gene matches. CDR1 is SGDLS, CDR2 YYNGEE, per germline. The CDR3 length is 15 residues.

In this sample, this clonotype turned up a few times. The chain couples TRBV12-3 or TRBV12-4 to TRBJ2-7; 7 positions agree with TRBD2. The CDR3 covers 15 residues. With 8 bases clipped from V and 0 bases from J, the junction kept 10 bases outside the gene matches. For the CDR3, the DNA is TGTGCCAGCGTAAGCGGGGCTAGCGGCTCCTACGAGCAGTACTTC. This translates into CASVSGASGSYEQYF.

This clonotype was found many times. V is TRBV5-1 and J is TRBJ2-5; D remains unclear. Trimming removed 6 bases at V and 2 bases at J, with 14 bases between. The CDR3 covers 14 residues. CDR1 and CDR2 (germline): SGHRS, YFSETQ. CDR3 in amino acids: CASNYGRLQETQYF. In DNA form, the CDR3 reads TGCGCCAGCAACTATGGTAGACTTCAAGAGACCCAGTACTTC.

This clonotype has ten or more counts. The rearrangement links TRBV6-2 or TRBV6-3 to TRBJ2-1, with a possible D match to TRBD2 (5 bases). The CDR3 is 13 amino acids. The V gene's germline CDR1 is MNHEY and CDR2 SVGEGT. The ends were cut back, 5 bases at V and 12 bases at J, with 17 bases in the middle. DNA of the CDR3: TGTGCCAGCAGTCTTTTGTCCCCTCGGGGGCAGTTCTTC. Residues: CASSLLSPRGQFF.

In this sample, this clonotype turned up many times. The CDR3 nucleotides read TGCAGTGCAAGGGACAGATACGTCACCGGGGAGCTGTTTTTT. Its protein product is CSARDRYVTGELFF. The chain recombines TRBV20-1 with TRBJ2-2; TRBD1 aligns across 7 bases. Germline values: CDR1 DFQATT, CDR2 SNEGSKA (reference sequence). Unmatched junction bases numbered 8, after V lost 6 bases and J lost 4 bases. This CDR3 spans 14 amino acids.

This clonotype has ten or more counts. The CDR3 coding sequence is TGTGCCATCAGTGAGCTGCTAGCCGGGATCTCGTCGACCTACAATGAGCAGTTCTTC. Its translation: CAISELLAGISSTYNEQFF. The V and J genes are TRBV10-3 and TRBJ2-1; TRBD2 is a possible D gene (5 bases). This CDR3 has 19 residues. The V gene's germline CDR1 is ENHRY and CDR2 SYGVKD. The V and J ends lost 2 bases and 2 bases respectively, with 22 bases between them.

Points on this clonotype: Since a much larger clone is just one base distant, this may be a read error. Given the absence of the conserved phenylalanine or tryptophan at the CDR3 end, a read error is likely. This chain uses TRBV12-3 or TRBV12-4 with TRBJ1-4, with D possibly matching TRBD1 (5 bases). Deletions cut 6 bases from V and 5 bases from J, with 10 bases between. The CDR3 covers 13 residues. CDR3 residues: CASSQQGNEKLFV. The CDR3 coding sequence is TGTGCCAGCAGCCAGCAGGGAAATGAAAAACTGTTTGTT.

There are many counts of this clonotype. CDR3 loop: CASSYGSWEVGGEDTGELFF. CDR3 DNA: TGTGCCAGCAGTTATGGATCGTGGGAGGTTGGGGGGGAGGACACCGGGGAGCTGTTTTTT. The rearrangement uses TRBV6-2 or TRBV6-3 and TRBJ2-2; the match to TRBD2 covers 7 bases. The V gene end was trimmed by 3 bases and the J gene end by 3 bases; junction bases not matched to a gene: 19. The V gene's germline CDR1 is MNHEY and CDR2 SVGEGT. CDR3 length: 20 residues.

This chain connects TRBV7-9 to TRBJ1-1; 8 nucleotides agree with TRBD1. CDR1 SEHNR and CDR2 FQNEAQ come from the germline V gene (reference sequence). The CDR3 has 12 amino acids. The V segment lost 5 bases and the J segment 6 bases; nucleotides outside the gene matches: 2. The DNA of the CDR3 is TGTGCCAGCAGCGTCAGGGGGCCTGAAGCTTTCTTT. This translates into CASSVRGPEAFF.

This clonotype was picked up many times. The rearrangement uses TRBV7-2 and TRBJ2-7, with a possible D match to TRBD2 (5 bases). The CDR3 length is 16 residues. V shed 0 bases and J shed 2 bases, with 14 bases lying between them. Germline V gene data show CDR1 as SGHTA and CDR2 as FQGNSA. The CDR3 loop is CASSLAGGLTPYEQYF. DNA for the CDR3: TGTGCCAGCAGCTTAGCCGGCGGGTTAACCCCCTACGAGCAGTACTTC.

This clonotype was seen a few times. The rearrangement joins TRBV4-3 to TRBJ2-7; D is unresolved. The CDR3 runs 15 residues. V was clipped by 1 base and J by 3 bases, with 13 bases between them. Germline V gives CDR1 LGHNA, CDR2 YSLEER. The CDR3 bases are TGCGCCAGCAGCCAAGGAGGTAACAGCTTCTACGAGCAGTACTTC. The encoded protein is CASSQGGNSFYEQYF.

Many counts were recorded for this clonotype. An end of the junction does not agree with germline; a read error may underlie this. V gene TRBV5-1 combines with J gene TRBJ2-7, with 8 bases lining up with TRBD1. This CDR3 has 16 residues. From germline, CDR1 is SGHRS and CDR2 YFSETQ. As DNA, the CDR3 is TGCGCCAGCACCTTGCAATCCCAGGGGGCCTCGTACGAGCAGTACTTC. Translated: CASTLQSQGASYEQYF.

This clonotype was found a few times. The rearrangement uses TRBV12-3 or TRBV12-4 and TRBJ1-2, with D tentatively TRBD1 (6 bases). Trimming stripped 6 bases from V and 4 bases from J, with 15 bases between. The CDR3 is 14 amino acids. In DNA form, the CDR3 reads TGTGCCAGCAGCTCACAACAGGGACCCTATGGCTACACCTTC. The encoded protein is CASSSQQGPYGYTF.

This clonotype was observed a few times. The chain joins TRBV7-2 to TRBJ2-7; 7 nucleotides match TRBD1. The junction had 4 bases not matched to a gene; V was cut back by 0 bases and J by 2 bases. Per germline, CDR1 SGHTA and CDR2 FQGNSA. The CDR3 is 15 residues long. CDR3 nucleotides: TGTGCCAGCAGCTTAGCGGTTGGACAGGCCTACGAGCAGTACTTC. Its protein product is CASSLAVGQAYEQYF.

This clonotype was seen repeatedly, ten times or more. CDR3 in amino acids: CASSPWSDTQYF. The CDR3 bases are TGTGCCAGCTCACCATGGTCAGATACGCAGTATTTT. The chain links TRBV18 to TRBJ2-3; D ambiguous. The CDR3 spans 12 residues. Germline-derived CDR1 and CDR2 are KGHSH and LQKENI. Deletions cut 2 bases from V and 4 bases from J, with 4 bases between.